The clone carrying this TCR beta chain showed up just once. Its antigen is not known. This CDR3 has 16 residues. The V end lost 0 bases, the J end lost 3 bases, and 12 bases lay between the germline ends. In germline, CDR1 is MGHDK, CDR2 SYGVNS. The authors ran a second PCR of about 6 to 11 cycles using a sample-barcoded 5' primer and a J-beta primer mix. A single record per CDR3 protein comes from TCRdb applying MiXCR to the 5' RACE reads. The sample lists roughly 1.5 million distinct CDR3 sequences, roughly 43% occurring once. The donors, healthy Caucasians from Russia, were aged about 6 to 100. The data stem from a study of blood T cells in healthy people across ages. Study conclusions and caveats: While age rose, TCR beta diversity per million T cells dropped in a roughly linear way. Whereas aged donors had fewer naive CD4+ cells, long-lived donors had more of them and higher diversity.

The clonotype comes from a young woman in good health. Sequencing used blood. The V and J genes are TRBV25-1 and TRBJ1-3; D is unclear. This CDR3 is CASSEYGVSYGNTIYF. CDR3 in DNA: TGTGCCAGCAGTGAATACGGGGTCTCGTATGGAAACACCATATATTTT.